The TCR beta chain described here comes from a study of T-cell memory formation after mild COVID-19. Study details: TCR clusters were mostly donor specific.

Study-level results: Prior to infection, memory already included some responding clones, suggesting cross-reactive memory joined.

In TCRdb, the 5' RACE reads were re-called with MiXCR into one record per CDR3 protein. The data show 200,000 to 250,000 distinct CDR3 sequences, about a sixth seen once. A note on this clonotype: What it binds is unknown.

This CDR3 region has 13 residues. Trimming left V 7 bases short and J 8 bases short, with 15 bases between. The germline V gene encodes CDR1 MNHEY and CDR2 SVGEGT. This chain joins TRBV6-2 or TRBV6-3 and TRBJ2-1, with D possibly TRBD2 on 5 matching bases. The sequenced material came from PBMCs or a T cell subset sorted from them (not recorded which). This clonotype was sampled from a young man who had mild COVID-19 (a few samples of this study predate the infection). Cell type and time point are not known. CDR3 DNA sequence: TGTGCCAGCAACGGCCTAGGAGGCGATGAGCAGTTCTTC. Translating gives CASNGLGGDEQFF.